This T cell receptor beta chain was recovered during a study of T cell changes during pregnancy in multiple sclerosis. Unmatched junction bases numbered 4, after V lost 4 bases and J lost 2 bases. Germline values: CDR1 SGHRS, CDR2 YFSETQ. The CDR3 sequence is 14 residues long. Only in-frame clones appear in the TCRdb table, and some are missing; sequencing was by immunoSEQ multiplex PCR. This sample has 58,000 or so clones, with 92% found just once. The receptor's source is a female donor with multiple sclerosis, enrolled in a pregnancy study. The rearrangement uses TRBV5-1 and TRBJ2-3; TRBD2 aligns across 7 bases. The sequencing used CD4+ T cells from peripheral blood mononuclear cells, collected in the third trimester of pregnancy. CDR3: CASSTGGYTDTQYF. The CDR3 nucleotides are TGCGCCAGCAGCACGGGGGGTTACACAGATACGCAGTATTTT. Complete variable domain (other parts from reference TRBV5-1 and TRBJ2-3): KAGVTQTPRYLIKTRGQQVTLSCSPISGHRSVSWYQQTPGQGLQFLFEYFSETQRNKGNFPGRFSGRQFSNSRSEMNVSTLELGDSALYLCASSTGGYTDTQYFGPGTRLTVL.